This TCR beta chain was sequenced for a study of human T cells and chemical hapten exposure. Study context: Weekly diphenylcyclopropenone doses were given to patients' scalps across the roughly 25-week study. TCR yields per sample varied, mainly owing to small pooled library volume differences. A patient group, mainly female, showed alopecia areata, totalis or universalis. Study results and caveats: With DPC sensitization, TCRs exceeding 1 in 1000 frequency showed no change.

Concerning this clonotype itself: Its antigen remains unidentified.

The time point is: patch test 3, about 24 weeks after DPC sensitization. Treatment reported: therapeutic diphenylcyclopropenone sensitization with weekly scalp DPC. TCRdb ran MiXCR on the RACE reads and lists one entry per CDR3 protein. The sample shows tens of thousands of distinct CDR3 sequences, 10% to 15% of them seen only once. The sequenced sample was whole blood, obtained in connection with sensitization to the hapten diphenylcyclopropenone (DPC). This clonotype originated in a woman in her fifties or sixties with alopecia areata. Some clones in this sample may be carry-over from other donors' samples.

This CDR3 reads CASSYNTGELFF. In nucleotides, the CDR3 is TGTGCCAGCAGTTATAACACCGGGGAGCTGTTTTTT. The chain recombines TRBV6-5 with TRBJ2-2; D is uncertain. With 3 bases removed from V and 2 bases from J, the gap between germline ends came to 1 base. This CDR3 contains 12 residues. Germline V gene data show CDR1 as MNHEY and CDR2 as SVGAGI.